The 29 T cell receptor beta chains presented below share a single source sample, sequenced in a study of OX40 agonist ivuxolimab in advanced cancers. This table comes from immunoSEQ multiplex PCR, and its TCRdb copy is limited to in-frame clones, with some not included. Of 70,000 to 85,000 clones listed, 87% are singletons. The starting material was CD4+ or CD8+ T cells sorted from blood, obtained in a trial of the OX40 agonist ivuxolimab. The receptors were gathered from an adult with an advanced solid tumor such as melanoma, head and neck, liver or kidney cancer.

This chain uses TRBV11-3 with TRBJ2-3, with D possibly matching TRBD2 (6 bases). V was shortened by 5 bases and J by 2 bases, with 14 bases between the two germline ends. The germline gives CDR1 SGHNT, CDR2 YENEEA. This CDR3 is built from 15 residues. The CDR3 loop reads CASSPLGGPTDTQYF. The CDR3 DNA sequence: TGTGCCAGCAGCCCCCTCGGGGGACCCACAGATACGCAGTATTTT.

The J gene is TRBJ1-5, the V gene TRBV6-5; D is perhaps TRBD1 (5 bases). Between the trimmed V and J ends, which lost 3 bases and 3 bases, there was a span of 12 bases. The CDR3 runs to 15 residues. The germline V gene has CDR1 MNHEY and CDR2 SVGAGI. In DNA, the CDR3 is TGTGCCAGCAGTTATCGCGGGGGTAACAATCAGCCCCAGCATTTT. Translating gives CASSYRGGNNQPQHF.

This clone was detected only once. The chain carries TRBV7-9 and TRBJ2-3, with D possibly being TRBD2 (5 bases). Germline V CDR1 and CDR2: SEHNR, FQNEAQ (reference sequence). V was shortened by 3 bases and J by 0 bases, with 7 bases between the two germline ends. This CDR3 comprises 14 residues. The CDR3 here is CASSFGGSTDTQYF. CDR3 bases: TGTGCCAGCAGCTTCGGCGGGAGCACAGATACGCAGTATTTT.

Here the CDR3 DNA reads TGTGCCAGCAGCCTAGGGGTCTATGGCTACACCTTC. Amino acids: CASSLGVYGYTF. The chain joins TRBV7-8 to TRBJ1-2, with a possible D match to TRBD1 (5 bases). The V and J ends lost 5 bases and 4 bases respectively, with 8 bases between them. Germline CDR1 and CDR2: SGHVS and FQNEAQ. The CDR3 sequence is 12 residues long.

CDR3 residues: CSVPGGAYEQYF. CDR3 nucleotide sequence: TGCAGCGTACCCGGTGGGGCCTACGAGCAGTACTTC. The chain is built from TRBV29-1 and TRBJ2-7, with D uncertain. Between the trimmed V and J ends, which lost 6 bases and 2 bases, there was a span of 11 bases. The CDR3 contains 12 residues. Germline CDR1 and CDR2: SQVTM and ANQGSEA.

The chain employs TRBV6-6 and TRBJ2-3, with D possibly being TRBD1 (6 bases). V lost 0 bases and J lost 2, with 9 bases in between. In germline, CDR1 is MNHNY, CDR2 SVGAGI (reference sequence). This CDR3 comprises 15 residues. The CDR3: CASSYSGANTDTQYF. For the CDR3, the DNA is TGTGCCAGCAGTTACTCGGGGGCTAACACAGATACGCAGTATTTT.

This sequence joins TRBV10-3 and TRBJ1-5; D may be TRBD1 (6 bases). This CDR3 comprises 14 residues. V was shortened by 4 bases and J by 6 bases, with 13 bases between the two germline ends. Germline CDR1 ENHRY, CDR2 SYGVKD. CDR3 coding DNA: TGTGCCATCAGTGGTGGGGGCGATTTTCAGCCCCAGCATTTT. Translating it yields CAISGGGDFQPQHF.

This chain joins TRBV7-2 and TRBJ1-4; 11 nucleotides match TRBD1. J gave up 8 bases and V 7 bases, and 9 bases lay outside the gene matches. The CDR3 runs 15 residues. Germline V gives CDR1 SGHTA, CDR2 FQGNSA. CDR3 region: CASTLGTGGREKLFF. Here the CDR3 DNA reads TGTGCCAGCACCCTCGGGACAGGGGGGAGGGAAAAACTGTTTTTT.

The chain carries TRBV7-2 and TRBJ2-7; TRBD2 matches at 12 bases. Germline-derived CDR1 and CDR2 are SGHTA and FQGNSA. The CDR3 loop spans 16 amino acids. V lost 6 bases to trimming and J lost 2 bases; unmatched junction nucleotides: 8. The CDR3 sequence is CASRAQGLAGPYEQYF. The CDR3 DNA sequence: TGTGCCAGCAGGGCCCAAGGACTAGCGGGACCCTACGAGCAGTACTTC.

J is TRBJ1-4 and V is TRBV6-6, with 10 bases fitting TRBD1. The CDR3 sequence is 16 residues long. The junction had 10 bases not matched to a gene; V was cut back by 7 bases and J by 5 bases. The germline V gene encodes CDR1 MNHNY and CDR2 SVGAGI (reference sequence). The CDR3 DNA follows: TGTGCCAGCACCCCCGGCGGACAGGGGGGCAATGAAAAACTGTTTTTT. Its protein is CASTPGGQGGNEKLFF.

Details on this clone: At one of its ends the junction is not consistent with the germline gene, which may arise from a read error. Other nucleotide sequences in the sample specify the same CDR3. V and J are TRBV4-2 and TRBJ1-2; 7 bases match TRBD1. Germline V gene sequence: CDR1 LGHNA, CDR2 YNFKEQ. The CDR3 totals 15 residues. CDR3 in amino acids: CASSQDPQGDYGYTF. The CDR3 DNA reads as TGTGCCAGCAGCCAAGATCCCCAGGGGGACTATGGCTACACTTTC.

The chain links TRBV6-6 to TRBJ2-7; 9 nucleotides line up with TRBD1. This CDR3 comprises 14 residues. J gave up 7 bases and V 4 bases, and 8 bases lay outside the gene matches. The germline gives CDR1 MNHNY, CDR2 SVGAGI (reference sequence). In DNA, the CDR3 is TGTGCCAGCAGTTTCGGGACAGGGTCTAGGGAGCAGTACTTC. This codes for CASSFGTGSREQYF.

Only a few counts were recorded for this clone. This chain connects TRBV29-1 to TRBJ1-2, with TRBD1 identical over 10 bases. The CDR3 is 13 amino acids. The V and J ends lost 4 bases and 6 bases, in that order; junction bases with no gene match: 5. Germline CDR1 and CDR2: SQVTM and ANQGSEA. In DNA form, the CDR3 reads TGCAGCGTTGGAGGGACAGGGGCAGATGGCTACACCTTC. Translation gives CSVGGTGADGYTF. The variable domain in full, completed from reference TRBV29-1 and TRBJ1-2, reads SAVISQKPSRDICQRGTSLTIQCQVDSQVTMMFWYRQQPGQSLTLIATANQGSEATYESGFVIDKFPISRPNLTFSTLTVSNMSPEDSSIYLCSVGGTGADGYTFGSGTRLTVV.

The V call is TRBV7-2, the J call TRBJ2-2; 9 positions agree with TRBD1. The junction had 5 bases not matched to a gene; V was cut back by 2 bases and J by 7 bases. There are 15 residues in the CDR3. CDR1 is SGHTA and CDR2 is FQGNSA in the germline V gene. The chain's CDR3 is CASSLNRGQIGELFF. The CDR3 nucleotides are TGTGCCAGCAGCTTAAACAGGGGGCAGATCGGGGAGCTGTTTTTT.

The gene calls are TRBV6-1 and TRBJ1-1; the D gene is possibly TRBD1 (5 bases). V lost 10 bases to trimming and J lost 5 bases, with 17 bases between them. This CDR3 region has 13 residues. The V gene's germline CDR1 is MNHNS and CDR2 SASEGT. The CDR3 region is CATEGPRGTEAFF. DNA for the CDR3: TGTGCCACCGAGGGGCCTCGAGGGACTGAAGCTTTCTTT.

This clone has more than one count but fewer than ten. The chain combines TRBV5-1 with TRBJ2-5, with TRBD1 matching 9 bases. The CDR3 is 14 amino acids. J gave up 3 bases and V 3 bases, and 3 bases lay outside the gene matches. Germline loops: CDR1 SGHRS, CDR2 YFSETQ. The CDR3 loop is CASSYRTGEETQYF. In DNA, the CDR3 is TGCGCCAGCAGCTATCGGACAGGGGAAGAGACCCAGTACTTC.

On this clone: Germline and junction disagree at one end, which may indicate a read error. This rearrangement joins TRBV6-5 to TRBJ2-7; D is possibly TRBD1 or TRBD2 (6 bases each). This CDR3 comprises 11 residues. CDR1 is MNHEY, CDR2 SVGAGI, per germline. For the CDR3, the DNA is TGTGCCAGCACGGAGGGTGGGGGCGATTATTTC. As protein: CASTEGGGDYF.

This clone showed up just a few times. The chain links TRBV19 to TRBJ1-1; D not certain. Deletions cut 2 bases from V and 1 base from J, with 5 bases between. CDR3 size: 13 residues. In germline, CDR1 is LNHDA, CDR2 SQIVND (reference sequence). The CDR3 bases are TGTGCCAGTAGTATATCAGCGAACACTGAAGCTTTCTTT. This codes for CASSISANTEAFF.

The chain employs TRBV30 and TRBJ1-4; D is uncertain. Germline V gene lookup returns CDR1 GTSNPN and CDR2 SVGIG (reference sequence). Trimming left V 0 bases short and J 7 bases short, with 12 bases between. The CDR3 has 14 residues. In nucleotides, the CDR3 is TGTGCCTGGAGTGTTGGGTTAAACGGTGAAAAACTGTTTTTT. Translated: CAWSVGLNGEKLFF.

V usage is TRBV11-1 and J usage is TRBJ1-1; 8 bases fit TRBD1. This CDR3 has 14 residues. Germline V gene sequence: CDR1 SGHAT, CDR2 FQDESV (reference sequence). Trimming cost V 5 bases and J 4 bases; bases outside gene matches: 6. DNA for the CDR3: TGTGCCAGCAGCCGGACAGGGACGGGCACTGAAGCTTTCTTT. Residues: CASSRTGTGTEAFF.

The chain joins TRBV11-2 to TRBJ1-1, with D maybe TRBD1 (5 bases). The CDR3 runs to 13 residues. Germline assignment: CDR1 SGHAT and CDR2 FQNNGV. The V and J ends lost 4 bases and 4 bases respectively, with 10 bases between them. CDR3 in amino acids: CASSSQQGTEAFF. CDR3 nucleotide sequence: TGTGCCAGCAGCTCCCAGCAGGGCACTGAAGCTTTCTTT.

The chain employs TRBV5-1 and TRBJ2-6; unclear D gene. Germline lookup yields CDR1 SGHRS and CDR2 YFSETQ. The CDR3 loop spans 15 amino acids. V lost 4 bases and J 0 bases, leaving 8 bases between the germline ends. The DNA of the CDR3 is TGCGCCAGCAGCGTGGGGTACTCTGGGGCCAACGTCCTGACTTTC. Translated: CASSVGYSGANVLTF. Drawing the rest from reference TRBV5-1 and TRBJ2-6, the complete variable domain is KAGVTQTPRYLIKTRGQQVTLSCSPISGHRSVSWYQQTPGQGLQFLFEYFSETQRNKGNFPGRFSGRQFSNSRSEMNVSTLELGDSALYLCASSVGYSGANVLTFGAGSRLTVL.

The chain is built from TRBV27 and TRBJ1-6; 8 nucleotides agree with TRBD1. CDR1 and CDR2 from the germline V gene are MNHEY and SMNVEV (reference sequence). V was clipped by 5 bases and J by 3 bases; unmatched bases: 3. The CDR3 sequence is 15 residues long. The CDR3 DNA follows: TGTGCCAGCAGTGACAGGGGAGGCTATAATTCACCCCTCCACTTT. Protein product: CASSDRGGYNSPLHF.

The CDR3 loop is CASSPTGTRNQNIQYF. CDR3 DNA sequence: TGTGCCAGCTCACCAACCGGGACAAGAAACCAAAACATTCAGTACTTC. The V and J genes are TRBV18 and TRBJ2-4; weak D call: TRBD1 (6 bases). Germline CDR1 and CDR2: KGHSH and LQKENI. This CDR3 contains 16 residues. V was cut by 2 bases and J by 5 bases, with 16 bases left in between.

This chain joins TRBV11-2 and TRBJ1-2; TRBD1 might be the D (6 bases). V was clipped by 2 bases and J by 4 bases, with 11 bases between them. The CDR3 is made up of 14 amino acids. In germline, CDR1 is SGHAT, CDR2 FQNNGV. The CDR3 protein is CASSLSGRGYGYTF. The CDR3 DNA is TGTGCCAGCAGCTTAAGTGGCAGGGGCTATGGCTACACCTTC.

This chain joins TRBV4-1 and TRBJ1-2; D not resolved. CDR3 size: 16 residues. Germline assignment: CDR1 MGHRA and CDR2 YSYEKL. The V end was cut by 0 bases, the J end by 2 bases, with 13 bases between. The CDR3 coding sequence is TGCGCCAGCAGCCAAGAAGTGGGAAATCCGAACTATGGCTACACCTTC. Translation gives CASSQEVGNPNYGYTF.

Here the CDR3 reads CATSQDRGQETQYF. The CDR3 DNA reads as TGTGCCACCAGCCAAGACAGGGGGCAAGAGACCCAGTACTTC. V is TRBV15 and J is TRBJ2-5; 9 bases align to TRBD1. CDR3 length: 14 amino acids. Trimming cost V 5 bases and J 2 bases; bases outside gene matches: 3. The germline gives CDR1 LNHNV, CDR2 YYDKDF (reference sequence).

This clone has more than one count but fewer than ten. The chain couples TRBV9 to TRBJ1-1; a weak D match, TRBD1 (5 bases). Germline V gene data show CDR1 as SGDLS and CDR2 as YYNGEE. The germline V and J ends were trimmed by 3 bases and 1 base, with 10 bases remaining between them. The CDR3 length is 14 residues. The CDR3 DNA is TGTGCCAGCAGCGCCACAGGTTGGAACACTGAAGCTTTCTTT. It yields the protein CASSATGWNTEAFF.

The chain combines TRBV4-1 with TRBJ2-2; D is possibly TRBD1 or TRBD2 (6 bases each). The germline V and J ends were trimmed by 0 bases and 4 bases, with 12 bases remaining between them. The germline V gene encodes CDR1 MGHRA and CDR2 YSYEKL. This CDR3 region has 16 residues. CDR3 nucleotides: TGCGCCAGCAGCCAAGATGGGGGGCTAGGCACCGGGGAGCTGTTTTTT. Protein product: CASSQDGGLGTGELFF.